This TCR beta chain was retrieved from a study of blood T cell repertoires in COVID-19 (dated by TCRdb to the early 2020s). General notes on the study: Samples from collaborators originated in the United States, Italy and Spain and spanned both the acute and convalescent phases of COVID-19. The material from the prospective study consisted of cDNA or gDNA derived from T cells, B-cell-depleted T cells, or PBMCs. Subjects who had been exposed to COVID-19, were actively infected with it, or had recovered from it provided the deeply sampled blood TCRbeta repertoires that made up the dataset. The repertoires were released in a freely available public database meant as a resource for research on the immune response to SARS-CoV-2. Samples came from the ongoing ImmuneRACE study (first 160 participants) plus 1,254 subjects from 6 global collaborators. The sample metadata nearly always contained a de-identified subject ID, COVID-19 status, age in years and sex. Where available, HLA class I and class II types were obtained from metadata supplied by the sample provider rather than from assay-based typing.

At one collaborating source in Seattle, patients were enrolled during active infection and were followed longitudinally through the course of disease. Collaborating institutions collected whole blood in K2EDTA tubes following their own protocols. Collaborator samples were shipped for TCRbeta analysis as frozen whole blood, isolated PBMCs, or DNA extracted from either sample type. In regard to this clone: No cognate antigen has been identified for it. The record has no base qualities; no much larger clone is one base away.

According to the germline V gene, CDR1 reads MDHEN and CDR2 reads SYDVKM. V and J are trimmed by 4 bases and 4 bases, and the gene matches miss 6 bases of the junction. From its cysteine to its phenylalanine, the CDR3 spans 15 amino acids. Kept here is only the CDR3 DNA, which spans 45 bases and is read in frame from base 1. TCRbeta CDR3 regions were amplified from genomic DNA using the immunoSEQ Assay, a bias-controlled multiplex PCR. The study's processing was this. Within the assay, amplification of reference gene primers was used to estimate how many nucleated cells each sample contained. To quantify the absolute abundance of each unique TCRbeta CDR3 rearrangement, sequence reads were collapsed and filtered. For each sample, productive Simpson clonality was calculated as the square root of Simpson's diversity index over productive rearrangements. TCRdb provides this immuneACCESS table in a form limited to in-frame rearrangements. Some clones are lacking; in checked studies, under half of them reflect an unresolved V gene, and why the rest are absent is not known. That table gives V, J and clone size, and the DNA gave D and trimming. Present in this sample are roughly 250,000 clones, 84% of which were seen just once. Of the sample, 15% to 18% is held by the ten largest clones.

Broader findings and caveats from the paper: The amount of clinical and demographic metadata varied by source and participant and was provided uncurated.

The chain was built from TRBV28 and TRBJ1-2, and TRBD1 matches 10 of the central bases. The TCR sequence derives from a person aged 70 to 85 with COVID-19, enrolled during active disease. Sequences were obtained from peripheral blood. The CDR3 amino acid sequence is: CASSSRDRGVYGYTF. The sequenced DNA: TGTGCCAGCAGTTCCCGGGACAGGGGTGTCTATGGCTACACCTTC.